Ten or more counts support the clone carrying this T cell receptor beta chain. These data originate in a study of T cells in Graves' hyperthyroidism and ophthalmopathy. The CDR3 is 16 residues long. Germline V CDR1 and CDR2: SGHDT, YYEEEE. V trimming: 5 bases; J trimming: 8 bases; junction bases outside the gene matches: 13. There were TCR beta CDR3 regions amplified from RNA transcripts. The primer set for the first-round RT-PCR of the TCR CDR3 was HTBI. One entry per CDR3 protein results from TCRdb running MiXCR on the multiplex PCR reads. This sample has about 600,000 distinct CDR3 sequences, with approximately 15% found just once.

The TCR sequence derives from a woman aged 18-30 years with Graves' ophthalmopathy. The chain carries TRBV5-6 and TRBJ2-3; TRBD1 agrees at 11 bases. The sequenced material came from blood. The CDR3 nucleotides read TGTGCCAGCAGGCGGACAGGGGGCCTAATGGGGCGTACGCAGTATTTT. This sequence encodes CASRRTGGLMGRTQYF.